This T cell receptor (beta chain) was documented in a study of cytomegalovirus exposure and HLA in healthy donors. Study-level information: As released early, the data held about 85 million unique TCRs from HLA-typed donors.

Notes on this clone: Its antigen is undetermined.

Germline CDR1 reads SGHVS; CDR2 reads FNYEAQ. The CDR3 is 15 amino acids. Trimming at V came to 0 bases and at J to 8 bases, leaving 8 bases not matched to a gene. Primers for the PCR totalled 60 Vbeta and 13 Jbeta. Sequenced by immunoSEQ multiplex PCR; TCRdb stores in-frame clones only, minus some. This table has roughly 170,000 clones, approximately 81% appearing once. Overall study results and limits: Beyond CMV serostatus, there was no information to go on about immune exposure. The CMV antigen specificity of a few CMV-associated chains was confirmed through in vitro analysis.

The chain employs TRBV7-6 and TRBJ1-2, with 8 bases that match TRBD1. The sequenced sample consisted of PBMCs. This receptor was obtained from a man aged 25 to 40 in good health and CMV-seronegative. The CDR3 DNA is TGTGCCAGCAGCTTAGCGTCGCAGGGGGCTAGAGGCTACACCTTC. It is translated as CASSLASQGARGYTF. Looking up the rest from reference TRBV7-6 and TRBJ1-2 gives the full variable domain: GAGVSQSPRYKVTKRGQDVALRCDPISGHVSLYWYRQALGQGPEFLTYFNYEAQQDKSGLPNDRFSAERPEGSISTLTIQRTEQRDSAMYRCASSLASQGARGYTFGSGTRLTVV.